The 27 T cell receptor beta chains reported below all come from one sample, sequenced in a study of T cell responses to AZD1222 COVID-19 vaccine. Some clones are missing from TCRdb's copy, which holds only in-frame ones; the method was immunoSEQ multiplex PCR. This table has tens of thousands of clones, roughly 90% appearing once. The sample was peripheral blood, taken on day 0 of AZD1222 vaccination. These receptor sequences come from an adult in good health.

This chain joins TRBV18 and TRBJ1-2; 8 nucleotides align to TRBD1. Germline-derived CDR1 and CDR2 are KGHSH and LQKENI. The length of the CDR3 is 14 residues. V lost 8 bases and J lost 0; bases outside the gene matches: 5. CDR3 nucleotide sequence: TGTGCCAGCGAACTGGACAGGGCTAACTATGGCTACACCTTC. Translation: CASELDRANYGYTF.

The chain carries TRBV7-2 and TRBJ2-5; no clear D. From germline, CDR1 is SGHTA and CDR2 FQGNSA. This CDR3 is 15 amino acids long. V lost 1 base and J 3 bases, leaving 12 bases between the germline ends. This CDR3 is CASSLEATLKETQYF. DNA for the CDR3: TGTGCCAGCAGCTTAGAAGCAACGTTAAAAGAGACCCAGTACTTC. The full variable domain, its missing parts supplied by reference TRBV7-2 and TRBJ2-5, is GAGVSQSPSNKVTEKGKDVELRCDPISGHTALYWYRQSLGQGLEFLIYFQGNSAPDKSGLPSDRFSAERTGGSVSTLTIQRTQQEDSAVYLCASSLEATLKETQYFGPGTRLLVL.

The chain couples TRBV5-1 to TRBJ1-6; D might be TRBD1 (6 bases). Germline CDR1 and CDR2: SGHRS and YFSETQ. V was shortened by 0 bases and J by 7 bases, with 11 bases between the two germline ends. The CDR3 loop spans 15 amino acids. The CDR3: CASSLDGTMNSPLHF. The CDR3 DNA is TGCGCCAGCAGCTTGGATGGGACAATGAATTCACCCCTCCACTTT.

This clone occurred once. The chain combines TRBV6-5 with TRBJ2-7, with D maybe TRBD2 (5 bases). The CDR3 has 13 amino acids. From germline, CDR1 is MNHEY and CDR2 SVGAGI. The V end lost 8 bases, the J end lost 1 base, and 12 bases lay between the germline ends. CDR3 loop: CASRGRDSYEQYF. In DNA, the CDR3 is TGTGCCAGCCGGGGAAGGGATTCCTACGAGCAGTACTTC.

The genes are TRBV7-2 and TRBJ2-1; 12 bases match TRBD2. Germline CDR1 reads SGHTA; CDR2 reads FQGNSA. The CDR3 covers 14 residues. Trimming at V came to 5 bases and at J to 10 bases, leaving 6 bases not matched to a gene. CDR3 protein: CASSPSGGAGEQFF. The CDR3 bases are TGTGCCAGCAGCCCTAGCGGGGGGGCAGGAGAGCAGTTCTTC.

In this sample, this clone turned up once. This chain's CDR3 is CASSYTGIANSPLHF. The CDR3 DNA reads TGTGCCAGCAGTTATACAGGGATAGCCAATTCACCCCTCCACTTT. V is TRBV5-8 and J is TRBJ1-6; tentative D call: TRBD1 (6 bases). CDR3 length equals 15 residues. V lost 5 bases and J lost 7, with 16 bases in between. Germline loops: CDR1 SGHTS, CDR2 YDEGEE. Full variable domain (rest looked up from reference TRBV5-8 and TRBJ1-6): EAGVTQSPTHLIKTRGQQATLRCSPISGHTSVYWYQQALGLGLQFLLWYDEGEERNRGNFPPRFSGRQFPNYSSELNVNALELEDSALYLCASSYTGIANSPLHFGNGTRLTVT.

The V and J genes are TRBV18 and TRBJ1-5, with D maybe TRBD1 (6 bases). The CDR3 has 13 residues. Germline CDR1 reads KGHSH; CDR2 reads LQKENI. Trimming took 1 base from V and 7 from J, leaving 8 bases between them. The CDR3 spells CASSPQTGQPQHF. DNA of the CDR3: TGTGCCAGCTCACCACAAACAGGGCAGCCCCAGCATTTT.

This clone appeared a few times. The chain carries TRBV7-2 and TRBJ2-1; D may be TRBD1 or TRBD2 (6 bases each). Per germline, CDR1 SGHTA and CDR2 FQGNSA. This CDR3 is 16 amino acids long. V was shortened by 7 bases and J by 1 base, with 17 bases between the two germline ends. Here the CDR3 DNA reads TGTGCCAGCACCCCTAGGAGGGGGGAATCCTACAATGAGCAGTTCTTC. It translates to CASTPRRGESYNEQFF. Full variable domain (remainder filled in from reference TRBV7-2 and TRBJ2-1): GAGVSQSPSNKVTEKGKDVELRCDPISGHTALYWYRQSLGQGLEFLIYFQGNSAPDKSGLPSDRFSAERTGGSVSTLTIQRTQQEDSAVYLCASTPRRGESYNEQFFGPGTRLTVL.

The chain couples TRBV5-4 to TRBJ1-3; 7 bases fit TRBD1. The CDR3 extends over 16 amino acids. Germline-derived CDR1 and CDR2 are SGHNT and YYREEE (reference sequence). V trimming: 0 bases; J trimming: 0 bases; junction bases outside the gene matches: 3. CDR3 loop: CASSLAGGHSGNTIYF. As DNA, the CDR3 is TGTGCCAGCAGCTTGGCAGGGGGGCACTCTGGAAACACCATATATTTT.

The chain joins TRBV9 to TRBJ2-5, with TRBD1 as a possible D gene (6 bases). Trimming took 4 bases from V and 1 from J, leaving 20 bases between them. CDR3 length: 17 residues. Per germline, CDR1 SGDLS and CDR2 YYNGEE. The CDR3 DNA reads as TGTGCCAGCAGCCCTGCCCTATCCCAGGGGAGCCAAGAGACCCAGTACTTC. Its protein product is CASSPALSQGSQETQYF. The full variable domain, in which reference TRBV9 and TRBJ2-5 provide the parts outside the CDR3, is DSGVTQTPKHLITATGQRVTLRCSPRSGDLSVYWYQQSLDQGLQFLIQYYNGEERAKGNILERFSAQQFPDLHSELNLSSLELGDSALYFCASSPALSQGSQETQYFGPGTRLLVL.

The V and J genes are TRBV7-9 and TRBJ2-5; 8 bases map to TRBD1. This CDR3 contains 15 residues. CDR1 and CDR2 (germline): SEHNR, FQNEAQ (reference sequence). With V trimmed by 3 bases and J by 5 bases, 8 bases remained unmatched. In DNA, the CDR3 is TGTGCCAGCAGCTTCCGACAGGGGTCGGGGGAGACCCAGTACTTC. Its translation: CASSFRQGSGETQYF.

The rearrangement links TRBV9 to TRBJ1-3, with D tentatively TRBD1 (5 bases). Germline-derived CDR1 and CDR2 are SGDLS and YYNGEE. The CDR3 runs to 14 residues. The V gene lost 4 bases and the J gene lost 4 bases, with 12 bases spanning the gap. The CDR3 DNA sequence: TGTGCCAGCAGCCCTACAGGTCTCGGAAACACCATATATTTT. This sequence encodes CASSPTGLGNTIYF. Filled out from reference TRBV9 and TRBJ1-3, the complete variable domain reads DSGVTQTPKHLITATGQRVTLRCSPRSGDLSVYWYQQSLDQGLQFLIQYYNGEERAKGNILERFSAQQFPDLHSELNLSSLELGDSALYFCASSPTGLGNTIYFGEGSWLTVV.

The chain uses TRBV5-8 and TRBJ1-5, with 10 bases identical to TRBD1. V trimming: 5 bases; J trimming: 2 bases; junction bases outside the gene matches: 4. The V gene's germline CDR1 is SGHTS and CDR2 YDEGEE. This CDR3 has 15 residues. In nucleotides, the CDR3 is TGTGCCAGCAGTTACGGGACAGGGGGCAATCAGCCCCAGCATTTT. Its protein is CASSYGTGGNQPQHF.

The chain has TRBV10-3 and TRBJ1-3; the match to TRBD1 covers 10 bases. CDR1 ENHRY and CDR2 SYGVKD come from the germline V gene. V dropped 6 bases and J dropped 4; count of bases not matched to a gene: 9. The CDR3 loop spans 16 amino acids. CDR3 sequence: CAIRLGGQGPGNTIYF. DNA of the CDR3: TGTGCCATCAGATTAGGGGGACAGGGGCCCGGAAACACCATATATTTT.

V usage is TRBV7-6 and J usage is TRBJ1-3; D is possibly TRBD1 (5 bases). The CDR3 contains 17 residues. The germline V and J ends were trimmed by 3 bases and 2 bases, with 17 bases remaining between them. Germline V CDR1 and CDR2: SGHVS, FNYEAQ. This CDR3 reads CASSFGRGREAGNTIYF. The DNA for the CDR3 is TGTGCCAGCAGCTTTGGTCGGGGCCGGGAGGCTGGAAACACCATATATTTT.

The chain has TRBV19 and TRBJ1-1; 8 bases line up with TRBD1. Losses at the gene ends were 6 bases for V and 2 bases for J; bases not matched to a gene: 8. In germline, CDR1 is LNHDA, CDR2 SQIVND (reference sequence). This CDR3 spans 15 amino acids. The chain's CDR3 is CASSLNGQGNTEAFF. In DNA form, the CDR3 reads TGTGCCAGTAGCCTAAACGGACAGGGAAACACTGAAGCTTTCTTT. Variable domain in full (rest from reference TRBV19 and TRBJ1-1): DGGITQSPKYLFRKEGQNVTLSCEQNLNHDAMYWYRQDPGQGLRLIYYSQIVNDFQKGDIAEGYSVSREKKESFPLTVTSAQKNPTAFYLCASSLNGQGNTEAFFGQGTRLTVV.

This chain connects TRBV2 to TRBJ2-5; TRBD2 is a possible D gene (5 bases). CDR3 size: 14 residues. Germline V CDR1 and CDR2: SNHLY, FYNNEI. The V end was cut by 8 bases, the J end by 3 bases, with 16 bases between. Here the CDR3 reads CASRWENREETQYF. CDR3 in DNA: TGTGCCAGCCGTTGGGAGAATCGGGAAGAGACCCAGTACTTC. Based on the CDR3 plus reference TRBV2 and TRBJ2-5, the full variable domain is EPEVTQTPSHQVTQMGQEVILRCVPISNHLYFYWYRQILGQKVEFLVSFYNNEISEKSEIFDDQFSVERPDGSNFTLKIRSTKLEDSAMYFCASRWENREETQYFGPGTRLLVL.

The chain couples TRBV7-2 to TRBJ2-1; 7 bases match TRBD2. Germline V gene lookup returns CDR1 SGHTA and CDR2 FQGNSA. With V trimmed by 1 base and J by 7 bases, 4 bases remained unmatched. The CDR3 extends over 14 amino acids. CDR3 sequence: CASSLEGLRNEQFF. The DNA for the CDR3 is TGTGCCAGCAGCTTAGAGGGACTAAGAAATGAGCAGTTCTTC.

The chain carries TRBV30 and TRBJ2-3; D ambiguous. V lost 1 base and J 4 bases, leaving 6 bases between the germline ends. Germline-derived CDR1 and CDR2 are GTSNPN and SVGIG (reference sequence). The CDR3 has 12 amino acids. The CDR3 sequence: CAWSALSDTQYF. In DNA form, the CDR3 reads TGTGCCTGGAGTGCCCTTTCAGATACGCAGTATTTT.

As for this clone: A read error may account for a junction end that differs from germline. This chain joins TRBV3-1 (or the pseudogene TRBV3-2) and TRBJ1-4; perhaps TRBD1 as D (5 bases). Germline CDR1 and CDR2: LGHDT and YNNKEL (reference sequence). CDR3 length: 10 residues. CDR3 protein: CASSPPGPIF. Here the CDR3 DNA reads TGTGCCAGCAGCCCCCCGGGACCCATTTTT.

V and J are TRBV2 and TRBJ2-5; 7 bases are a match to TRBD2. The length of the CDR3 is 13 residues. From germline, CDR1 is SNHLY and CDR2 FYNNEI. Trimming took 8 bases from V and 0 from J; bases not matched to a gene: 3. The CDR3 sequence: CASQGLDQETQYF. The CDR3 nucleotides read TGTGCCAGCCAAGGACTAGACCAAGAGACCCAGTACTTC.

The chain is built from TRBV5-1 and TRBJ2-3; 9 bases map to TRBD2. The V and J ends lost 4 bases and 6 bases, in that order; junction bases with no gene match: 12. Germline CDR1 is SGHRS and CDR2 is YFSETQ. The CDR3 covers 16 residues. This CDR3 reads CASSPRGGAISDTQYF. The CDR3 DNA reads TGCGCCAGCAGCCCGCGCGGGGGGGCGATATCGGATACGCAGTATTTT.

The J gene is TRBJ2-3, the V gene TRBV3-1 (or the pseudogene TRBV3-2); D gene ambiguous. CDR1 is LGHDT and CDR2 is YNNKEL in the germline V gene (reference sequence). Trimming left V 1 base short and J 4 bases short, with 6 bases between. The CDR3 extends over 13 amino acids. CDR3 residues: CASSQVLADTQYF. CDR3 bases: TGTGCCAGCAGCCAAGTTCTGGCAGATACGCAGTATTTT.

The chain links TRBV2 to TRBJ2-1; 11 bases are a match to TRBD2. CDR1 and CDR2 (germline): SNHLY, FYNNEI. The CDR3 has 16 residues. The J segment lost 6 bases and the V segment lost 2 bases, leaving 6 bases of the junction unmatched. The CDR3 coding sequence is TGTGCCAGCAGTGAAAGACTAGCGGGGAGCTCCAATGAGCAGTTCTTC. Encoded protein: CASSERLAGSSNEQFF.

The V gene is TRBV9, the J gene TRBJ2-1; possibly TRBD1 or TRBD2 for D (5 bases each). The germline gives CDR1 SGDLS, CDR2 YYNGEE. The CDR3 is made up of 18 amino acids. V was shortened by 3 bases and J by 0 bases, with 19 bases between the two germline ends. This CDR3 is CASSATIPGTLSYNEQFF. The CDR3 bases are TGTGCCAGCAGCGCAACTATCCCCGGGACCCTCTCCTACAATGAGCAGTTCTTC.

The chain links TRBV27 to TRBJ2-3, with TRBD2 identical over 8 bases. The CDR3 has 17 residues. V dropped 5 bases and J dropped 0; count of bases not matched to a gene: 10. Germline CDR1 and CDR2: MNHEY and SMNVEV (reference sequence). The CDR3 protein is CASSPWVAGPSTDTQYF. CDR3 bases: TGTGCCAGCAGTCCGTGGGTAGCGGGGCCTAGCACAGATACGCAGTATTTT.

CDR3: CAWSVLSGNTIYF. Written as DNA, the CDR3 is TGTGCCTGGAGTGTACTCAGCGGAAACACCATATATTTT. The chain employs TRBV30 and TRBJ1-3; D not resolved. This CDR3 is built from 13 residues. Germline values: CDR1 GTSNPN, CDR2 SVGIG (reference sequence). Trimming removed 0 bases at V and 4 bases at J, with 7 bases between.